One and the same sample provided the 30 T cell receptor beta chains below, sequenced in a study of CDR3 diversity in severe acne. MiXCR, applied by TCRdb to the PCR reads, yields one record per CDR3 protein. The sample yields about 90,000 distinct CDR3 sequences, 48% seen once. Sequencing used blood. All receptors come from a male donor in good health, serving as a control.

V is TRBV28 and J is TRBJ1-2; D is uncertain. Germline CDR1 reads MDHEN; CDR2 reads SYDVKM. Trimming took 2 bases from V and 4 from J, leaving 2 bases between them. The CDR3 is made up of 11 amino acids. CDR3 DNA sequence: TGTGCCAGCAGTTTACGCTATGGCTACACCTTC. It is translated as CASSLRYGYTF.

This chain links TRBV11-2 with TRBJ2-5; a weak D match, TRBD2 (5 bases). The length of the CDR3 is 14 residues. V was cut by 1 base and J by 4 bases, with 10 bases left in between. Germline CDR1 reads SGHAT; CDR2 reads FQNNGV. The CDR3 bases are TGTGCCAGCAGCTTAGGTCTCGGAGGAGAGACCCAGTACTTC. This sequence encodes CASSLGLGGETQYF.

V is TRBV5-4 and J is TRBJ2-2; TRBD2 matches 10 bases. There are 19 residues in the CDR3. V shed 4 bases, J shed 1 base, and the junction held 13 bases outside the gene matches. Per germline, CDR1 SGHNT and CDR2 YYREEE (reference sequence). The CDR3: CASSGQGMRTSGNTGELFF. The CDR3, as DNA: TGTGCCAGCAGCGGACAGGGTATGCGGACTAGCGGGAACACCGGGGAGCTGTTTTTT.

This sequence joins TRBV20-1 and TRBJ1-1; 9 bases are a match to TRBD1. Germline CDR1 reads DFQATT; CDR2 reads SNEGSKA (reference sequence). The CDR3 is 14 amino acids. Trimming took 2 bases from V and 4 from J; bases not matched to a gene: 5. CDR3 protein: CSARFRTGATEAFF. The CDR3, as DNA: TGCAGTGCTAGATTTCGGACAGGGGCCACTGAAGCTTTCTTT.

The rearrangement joins TRBV4-2 to TRBJ2-1, with 11 bases matching TRBD1. Germline V CDR1 and CDR2: LGHNA, YNFKEQ. After removal of 3 bases from V and 3 bases from J, the junction contained 7 bases not matched to a gene. The CDR3 is 17 amino acids. The CDR3 region has the DNA TGTGCCAGCAGCCACAAGGCGGACAGGGGGCACTACAATGAGCAGTTCTTC. It codes for CASSHKADRGHYNEQFF.

This chain links TRBV7-9 with TRBJ2-5; either TRBD1 or TRBD2 may fit D (7 bases each). This CDR3 spans 16 amino acids. CDR1 SEHNR and CDR2 FQNEAQ come from the germline V gene (reference sequence). Trimming left V 5 bases short and J 5 bases short, with 21 bases between. The DNA of the CDR3 is TGTGCCAGCAGCCAATTAGCGGGCAGGGGGTCGGAGACCCAGTACTTC. Protein: CASSQLAGRGSETQYF. The full variable domain, in which reference TRBV7-9 and TRBJ2-5 provide the parts outside the CDR3, is DTGVSQNPRHKITKRGQNVTFRCDPISEHNRLYWYRQTLGQGPEFLTYFQNEAQLEKSRLLSDRFSAERPKGSFSTLEIQRTEQGDSAMYLCASSQLAGRGSETQYFGPGTRLLVL.

This chain links TRBV10-1 with TRBJ1-3; D unresolved. Germline CDR1 WNHNN, CDR2 SYGVQD (reference sequence). The V gene lost 0 bases and the J gene lost 0 bases, with 12 bases spanning the gap. This CDR3 is built from 17 residues. CDR3 sequence: CASSESTHPNSGNTIYF. DNA for the CDR3: TGCGCCAGCAGTGAGTCGACTCACCCGAACTCTGGAAACACCATATATTTT.

This clonotype was counted at least ten times. The junction shows a germline mismatch at one end, possibly a read error. CDR3 DNA sequence: TGTGCTAGCAGCTTAGAGGCCGGGACTAGATTTAATGAGCAGTTCTTC. Its translation is CASSLEAGTRFNEQFF. The chain combines TRBV7-7 with TRBJ2-1; TRBD2 agrees at 8 bases. CDR1 is SSHAT and CDR2 is FNYEAQ in the germline V gene (reference sequence). The CDR3 length is 16 residues.

J is TRBJ2-2 and V is TRBV12-3 or TRBV12-4; D possibly matches TRBD1 or TRBD2 (5 bases each). This CDR3 has 13 amino acids. With 8 bases removed from V and 5 bases from J, the gap between germline ends came to 12 bases. The chain's CDR3 is CASLYGGTGELFF. CDR3 nucleotides: TGTGCCAGCCTGTATGGGGGTACCGGGGAGCTGTTTTTT.

This CDR3 is CATSSGGGGNQPQHF. CDR3 coding DNA: TGTGCCACCAGCAGCGGTGGAGGGGGCAATCAGCCCCAGCATTTT. The V and J genes are TRBV15 and TRBJ1-5, with D maybe TRBD1 (5 bases). V lost 3 bases and J 2 bases, leaving 11 bases between the germline ends. CDR1 is LNHNV and CDR2 is YYDKDF in the germline V gene (reference sequence). CDR3 length: 15 residues. Supplemented by reference TRBV15 and TRBJ1-5, the full variable domain reads DAMVIQNPRYQVTQFGKPVTLSCSQTLNHNVMYWYQQKSSQAPKLLFHYYDKDFNNEADTPDNFQSRRPNTSFCFLDIRSPGLGDTAMYLCATSSGGGGNQPQHFGDGTRLSIL.

This clonotype was seen a handful of times. The V and J genes are TRBV15 and TRBJ2-3, with 9 nucleotides matching TRBD2. The V gene end was trimmed by 1 base and the J gene end by 8 bases; junction bases not matched to a gene: 16. The CDR3 sequence is 18 residues long. CDR1 and CDR2 from the germline V gene are LNHNV and YYDKDF (reference sequence). The DNA of the CDR3 is TGTGCCACCAGCAGAGTTAGGATTGGCGGTAGCGGGAGTGTTACGCAGTATTTT. Translating it yields CATSRVRIGGSGSVTQYF.

CDR3 coding DNA: TGTGCCAGCAGCTACCCGGGCAGGGCGAGATTCGGGCAGCCCCAGCATTTT. It codes for CASSYPGRARFGQPQHF. V and J are TRBV13 and TRBJ1-5; D is perhaps TRBD1 (5 bases). The CDR3 sequence is 17 residues long. Germline assignment: CDR1 PRHDT and CDR2 FYEKMQ (reference sequence). Trimming shortened V by 4 bases and J by 7 bases, and 23 bases separated the two germline ends.

V usage is TRBV11-3 and J usage is TRBJ2-5; maybe TRBD2 (5 bases). The CDR3 totals 13 residues. With 5 bases removed from V and 4 bases from J, the gap between germline ends came to 11 bases. In germline, CDR1 is SGHNT, CDR2 YENEEA. CDR3 amino acids: CASSLPAGETQYF. Here the CDR3 DNA reads TGTGCCAGCAGCCTACCCGCGGGAGAGACCCAGTACTTC.

The chain has TRBV13 and TRBJ2-7, with D possibly being TRBD1 (6 bases). V was shortened by 0 bases and J by 5 bases, with 11 bases between the two germline ends. Germline CDR1 is PRHDT and CDR2 is FYEKMQ (reference sequence). The CDR3 has 14 amino acids. CDR3 sequence reads: CASSLGGAKNEQYF. CDR3 DNA: TGTGCCAGCAGCTTAGGGGGGGCAAAGAACGAGCAGTACTTC. The whole variable domain, remainder taken from reference TRBV13 and TRBJ2-7, is AAGVIQSPRHLIKEKRETATLKCYPIPRHDTVYWYQQGPGQDPQFLISFYEKMQSDKGSIPDRFSAQQFSDYHSELNMSSLELGDSALYFCASSLGGAKNEQYFGPGTRLTVT.

The chain combines TRBV29-1 with TRBJ1-2; no firm D call. With 0 bases removed from V and 4 bases from J, the gap between germline ends came to 12 bases. The germline gives CDR1 SQVTM, CDR2 ANQGSEA. The CDR3 sequence is 14 residues long. The CDR3 nucleotides read TGCAGCGTTGAAGATAGTTCCAGCCTCTATGGCTACACCTTC. It yields the protein CSVEDSSSLYGYTF. Using reference TRBV29-1 and TRBJ1-2 for the parts outside the CDR3, the full variable domain is SAVISQKPSRDICQRGTSLTIQCQVDSQVTMMFWYRQQPGQSLTLIATANQGSEATYESGFVIDKFPISRPNLTFSTLTVSNMSPEDSSIYLCSVEDSSSLYGYTFGSGTRLTVV.

The chain links TRBV6-4 to TRBJ2-7, with 9 nucleotides matching TRBD2. J gave up 0 bases and V 4 bases, and 13 bases lay outside the gene matches. Germline CDR1 and CDR2: MRHNA and SNTAGT. The CDR3 spans 18 residues. The CDR3 is CASSGSGGAPPCSYEQYF. As DNA, the CDR3 is TGTGCCAGCAGTGGTAGCGGGGGTGCACCTCCGTGCTCCTACGAGCAGTACTTC.

The chain uses TRBV6-5 and TRBJ1-5; weak D call: TRBD1 (5 bases). Germline CDR1 reads MNHEY; CDR2 reads SVGAGI. The CDR3 length is 17 residues. The V and J ends lost 2 bases and 0 bases respectively, with 14 bases between them. CDR3 nucleotide sequence: TGTGCCAGCAGTTACAAGGTGGGGGGGTATAGCAATCAGCCCCAGCATTTT. Its protein is CASSYKVGGYSNQPQHF.

The V and J genes are TRBV29-1 and TRBJ1-2; 9 nucleotides align to TRBD1. The CDR3 has 13 residues. V dropped 8 bases and J dropped 7; count of bases not matched to a gene: 11. Germline loops: CDR1 SQVTM, CDR2 ANQGSEA. The CDR3 sequence is CSIKQGAKGGYTF. The CDR3 nucleotides read TGCAGCATAAAACAGGGGGCAAAGGGTGGCTACACCTTC.

This sequence joins TRBV6-5 and TRBJ1-3; D gene ambiguous. The CDR3 loop spans 15 amino acids. Trimming cost V 1 base and J 1 base, with 8 bases left between them. The germline V gene encodes CDR1 MNHEY and CDR2 SVGAGI. In nucleotides, the CDR3 is TGTGCCAGCAGTTACTTTCGGGGATCTGGAAACACCATATATTTT. Its translation: CASSYFRGSGNTIYF.

Judged by abundance, this clonotype is medium-sized (0.01 to 0.1%). This chain uses TRBV13 with TRBJ2-7; D is possibly TRBD1 (6 bases). CDR1 is PRHDT, CDR2 FYEKMQ, per germline (reference sequence). Trimming shortened V by 5 bases and J by 2 bases, and 13 bases separated the two germline ends. CDR3 length: 14 residues. The CDR3 DNA follows: TGTGCCAGCAGCCTAACAGGGCCAACCTACGAGCAGTACTTC. Translation gives CASSLTGPTYEQYF.

The chain combines TRBV7-9 with TRBJ1-5; D possibly corresponds to TRBD1 (5 bases). Trimming shortened V by 5 bases and J by 5 bases, and 13 bases separated the two germline ends. The CDR3 contains 14 residues. Germline V lookup: CDR1 SEHNR, CDR2 FQNEAQ (reference sequence). CDR3 coding DNA: TGTGCCAGCAGCCCCACCCAGGGACATCAGCCCCAGCATTTT. This gives the protein CASSPTQGHQPQHF. Full variable domain (remainder filled in from reference TRBV7-9 and TRBJ1-5): DTGVSQNPRHKITKRGQNVTFRCDPISEHNRLYWYRQTLGQGPEFLTYFQNEAQLEKSRLLSDRFSAERPKGSFSTLEIQRTEQGDSAMYLCASSPTQGHQPQHFGDGTRLSIL.

This clonotype showed up just a few times. The chain links TRBV20-1 to TRBJ1-2, with a tentative D call TRBD1 (5 bases). The germline CDR1 and CDR2 sequences are DFQATT and SNEGSKA (reference sequence). Trimming took 5 bases from V and 7 from J, leaving 20 bases between them. This CDR3 is 14 amino acids long. Here the CDR3 reads CSAGSRRGSGGYTF. The CDR3 DNA reads TGCAGTGCTGGGTCTAGGCGGGGCTCGGGTGGCTACACCTTC.

By proportion, this clonotype is medium-sized. CDR3 amino acids: CAVKETDNQPQHF. The CDR3 DNA is TGTGCGGTCAAAGAGACAGATAATCAGCCCCAGCATTTT. The chain couples TRBV10-3 to TRBJ1-5; possibly TRBD1 for D (5 bases). The CDR3 is 13 amino acids. Germline V gives CDR1 ENHRY, CDR2 SYGVKD.

This clonotype came up once. The chain has TRBV6-5 and TRBJ1-5; a weak D match, TRBD1 (6 bases). V was trimmed by 4 bases and J by 6 bases, leaving 13 bases between them. Germline CDR1 MNHEY, CDR2 SVGAGI. This CDR3 has 14 residues. CDR3 region: CASSLGGRGQPQHF. CDR3 nucleotides: TGTGCCAGCAGTTTAGGGGGACGGGGTCAGCCCCAGCATTTT.

Notes on this clonotype: Being one base from a much bigger clone, this may be a read error. It is likely a read error, because the conserved phenylalanine at the end of the CDR3 is missing. The rearrangement uses TRBV6-5 and TRBJ2-2; possible D gene TRBD2, 6 bases. The V end lost 6 bases, the J end lost 8 bases, and 7 bases lay between the germline ends. The CDR3 is 11 residues long. Germline CDR1 is MNHEY and CDR2 is SVGAGI. CDR3: CASSRGGELFL. The CDR3 region has the DNA TGTGCCAGCAGCCGGGGGGGGGAGCTGTTTCTT.

The gene calls are TRBV6-5 and TRBJ2-3; 8 nucleotides match TRBD1. This CDR3 region has 15 residues. Trimming took 6 bases from V and 2 from J; bases not matched to a gene: 7. The germline gives CDR1 MNHEY, CDR2 SVGAGI. The CDR3 here is CASRETGANTDTQYF. CDR3 in DNA: TGTGCCAGCAGGGAGACAGGGGCCAACACAGATACGCAGTATTTT.

The chain uses TRBV20-1 and TRBJ2-7, with TRBD2 matching over 8 bases. V trimming: 3 bases; J trimming: 0 bases; junction bases outside the gene matches: 7. The CDR3 has 15 amino acids. Germline CDR1 reads DFQATT; CDR2 reads SNEGSKA (reference sequence). The CDR3 sequence: CSASIGGRLSYEQYF. CDR3 nucleotide sequence: TGCAGTGCTAGTATCGGCGGGAGGCTCTCCTACGAGCAGTACTTC.

The sample holds many counts of this clonotype. The J gene is TRBJ2-1, the V gene TRBV4-2; 16 nucleotides match TRBD2. The CDR3 spans 18 residues. Germline V CDR1 and CDR2: LGHNA, YNFKEQ. After removal of 3 bases from V and 9 bases from J, the junction contained 11 bases not matched to a gene. The CDR3 spells CASSHDRPGLAGGSEQFF. In DNA, the CDR3 is TGTGCCAGCAGCCATGATCGGCCGGGACTAGCGGGAGGGTCTGAGCAGTTCTTC.

A note on this clonotype: A read error is likely, as this CDR3 ends without the conserved phenylalanine or tryptophan. The chain uses TRBV28 and TRBJ1-6; D is possibly TRBD1 (5 bases). The CDR3 contains 15 residues. Trimming removed 2 bases at V and 8 bases at J, with 13 bases between. The germline V gene encodes CDR1 MDHEN and CDR2 SYDVKM. DNA for the CDR3: TGTGCCAGCAGTTTACCGGGACTCTCGGATTCACCCCTCCACTCT. Protein sequence: CASSLPGLSDSPLHS.

This clonotype was picked up a small number of times. The genes are TRBV2 and TRBJ2-7; D gene ambiguous. Germline V CDR1 and CDR2: SNHLY, FYNNEI. The ends were cut back, 6 bases at V and 7 bases at J, with 16 bases in the middle. This CDR3 spans 13 amino acids. The CDR3 nucleotides read TGTGCCAGCAGCCCGTCCCACGCGAGTGAGCAGTACTTC. Protein sequence: CASSPSHASEQYF. The entire variable domain, with the rest obtained from reference TRBV2 and TRBJ2-7, is as follows: EPEVTQTPSHQVTQMGQEVILRCVPISNHLYFYWYRQILGQKVEFLVSFYNNEISEKSEIFDDQFSVERPDGSNFTLKIRSTKLEDSAMYFCASSPSHASEQYFGPGTRLTVT.